These T cell receptor beta chains were read from a single sample in a study of blood T cell repertoires in COVID-19. Assay used: immunoSEQ multiplex PCR; TCRdb lists only in-frame clones, some missing. The table lists approximately 200,000 clones, 65% to 85% of them singletons. The sample comprised peripheral blood. These receptors all come from a woman aged 55-70 years with acute or convalescent COVID-19. The CDR3 runs from the conserved cysteine through the conserved F or W. Each record gives: D gene, V gene, clone size, J gene, CDR3 protein, CDR3 DNA. The D gene is left open where the match is weak. Expanded clones are given a class, and other clones once, few, many or no size at all.

D: TRBD1; V: TRBV6-5; size: NA; J: TRBJ1-2; CDR3: CASSYIATGVLYGYTF; DNA: TGTGCCAGCAGTTACATAGCGACAGGGGTGCTTTATGGCTACACCTTC
D: TRBD1; V: TRBV6-2/TRBV6-3; size: NA; J: TRBJ1-1; CDR3: CASSYSLGAGGEVLMNTEAFF; DNA: TGTGCCAGCAGTTACTCCCTTGGGGCAGGGGGCGAAGTATTGATGAACACTGAAGCTTTCTTT
D: NA; V: TRBV10-3; size: NA; J: TRBJ1-1; CDR3: CAIRPDSPNTEAFF; DNA: TGTGCCATCAGGCCGGACAGCCCGAACACTGAAGCTTTCTTT
D: TRBD1; V: TRBV7-8; size: NA; J: TRBJ2-7; CDR3: CASSAGTGAYEQYF; DNA: TGTGCCAGCAGCGCGGGGACAGGGGCCTACGAGCAGTACTTC
D: NA; V: TRBV11-3; size: NA; J: TRBJ2-7; CDR3: CASSLVPNTDTWDNGQYF; DNA: TGTGCCAGCAGCTTAGTACCGAACACGGACACCTGGGATAACGGGCAGTACTTC
D: NA; V: TRBV18; size: NA; J: TRBJ1-1; CDR3: CASSPKAGGGRMNTEAFF; DNA: TGTGCCAGCTCACCAAAGGCGGGGGGCGGTAGGATGAACACTGAAGCTTTCTTT
D: NA; V: TRBV6-5; size: once; J: TRBJ1-2; CDR3: CASRAGVANYGYTF; DNA: TGTGCCTCCAGGGCAGGGGTCGCTAACTATGGCTACACCTTC
D: NA; V: TRBV5-1; size: NA; J: TRBJ1-4; CDR3: CASSLGGEKLFF; DNA: TGCGCCAGCAGCTTGGGAGGGGAAAAACTGTTTTTT
D: TRBD2; V: TRBV3-1/TRBV3-2; size: once; J: TRBJ2-1; CDR3: CASSQGRFRATSGGNNEQFF; DNA: TGTGCCAGCAGCCAAGGGCGCTTTAGAGCGACTAGCGGGGGGAACAATGAGCAGTTCTTC
D: NA; V: TRBV6-5; size: few; J: TRBJ2-1; CDR3: CASCTLQQDNEQFF; DNA: TGTGCCAGCTGTACTCTTCAGCAGGACAATGAGCAGTTCTTC
D: NA; V: TRBV5-1; size: NA; J: TRBJ2-3; CDR3: CASSLGSTRDTQYF; DNA: TGCGCCAGCAGCTTGGGTAGTACCCGTGATACGCAGTATTTT
D: NA; V: TRBV28; size: NA; J: TRBJ2-1; CDR3: CASSSGSAPVYNEQFF; DNA: TGTGCCAGCAGTTCTGGAAGCGCCCCTGTCTACAATGAGCAGTTCTTC
D: TRBD1; V: TRBV9; size: NA; J: TRBJ2-5; CDR3: CASSVGGTAETQYF; DNA: TGTGCCAGCAGCGTAGGAGGGACAGCAGAGACCCAGTACTTC
D: TRBD2; V: TRBV4-2; size: NA; J: TRBJ2-5; CDR3: CASSQGGPRGVRKTQYF; DNA: TGTGCCAGCAGCCAAGGGGGACCGCGGGGGGTCAGAAAGACCCAGTACTTC
D: NA; V: TRBV5-1; size: few; J: TRBJ2-7; CDR3: CASSLARDLPYEQYF; DNA: TGCGCCAGCAGCTTGGCCCGGGATCTTCCCTACGAGCAGTACTTC
D: NA; V: TRBV19; size: NA; J: TRBJ1-2; CDR3: CASSPRWQGAGTFPRYTF; DNA: TGTGCCAGTAGTCCCCGATGGCAGGGAGCGGGTACTTTCCCCCGCTACACCTTC
D: NA; V: TRBV5-5; size: NA; J: TRBJ2-3; CDR3: CASSLAGIDTQYF; DNA: TGTGCCAGCAGCTTGGCGGGGATAGATACGCAGTATTTT
D: NA; V: TRBV5-6; size: NA; J: TRBJ2-3; CDR3: CASSPDRDSRTDTQYF; DNA: TGTGCCAGCAGCCCCGACCGGGACTCCCGCACAGATACGCAGTATTTT
D: NA; V: TRBV20-1; size: NA; J: TRBJ1-6; CDR3: CSASPTPPQYNSPLHF; DNA: TGCAGTGCTAGTCCAACTCCCCCACAGTATAATTCACCCCTCCACTTT
D: NA; V: TRBV12-3/TRBV12-4; size: NA; J: TRBJ2-5; CDR3: CASSHGTQETQYF; DNA: TGTGCCAGCAGTCACGGGACTCAAGAGACCCAGTACTTC
D: NA; V: TRBV5-5; size: few; J: TRBJ2-7; CDR3: CASSLGPRSYEQYF; DNA: TGTGCCAGCAGCTTGGGGCCACGCTCCTACGAGCAGTACTTC
D: NA; V: TRBV19; size: few; J: TRBJ1-1; CDR3: CASSRGGRSTTEAFF; DNA: TGTGCCAGTAGTAGGGGAGGTCGGAGTACCACTGAAGCTTTCTTT
D: TRBD1; V: TRBV7-2; size: NA; J: TRBJ1-5; CDR3: CASSLGAKGASNQPQHF; DNA: TGTGCCAGCAGCTTAGGGGCCAAGGGGGCGAGCAATCAGCCCCAGCATTTT
D: NA; V: TRBV5-1; size: NA; J: TRBJ1-2; CDR3: CASSLAGDNYGYTF; DNA: TGCGCCAGCAGCTTGGCAGGGGATAACTATGGCTACACCTTC
D: NA; V: TRBV5-1; size: NA; J: TRBJ1-2; CDR3: CASGGVNYGYTF; DNA: TGCGCCTCCGGCGGGGTGAACTATGGCTACACCTTC
D: TRBD1; V: TRBV30; size: once; J: TRBJ1-4; CDR3: CAWSGKQGGNEKLFF; DNA: TGTGCCTGGAGTGGGAAACAGGGGGGCAATGAAAAACTGTTTTTT
D: TRBD1; V: TRBV18; size: NA; J: TRBJ1-1; CDR3: CASSPQTGGHTEAFF; DNA: TGTGCCAGCTCACCACAGACAGGGGGCCACACTGAAGCTTTCTTT
D: NA; V: TRBV7-8; size: NA; J: TRBJ2-3; CDR3: CASSSQRASDTQYF; DNA: TGTGCCAGCAGCTCCCAGCGGGCCTCAGATACGCAGTATTTT
D: NA; V: TRBV3-1/TRBV3-2; size: NA; J: TRBJ1-1; CDR3: CASSQASGGTEAFF; DNA: TGTGCCAGCAGCCAAGCTTCCGGGGGGACTGAAGCTTTCTTT
D: NA; V: TRBV28; size: NA; J: TRBJ1-5; CDR3: CASSSGHRNQPQHF; DNA: TGTGCCAGCAGCTCCGGACACCGCAATCAGCCCCAGCATTTT
D: NA; V: TRBV27; size: NA; J: TRBJ1-1; CDR3: CASSSVPGHARTEAFF; DNA: TGTGCCAGCAGTTCCGTCCCGGGACATGCCCGCACTGAAGCTTTCTTT
D: NA; V: TRBV3-1/TRBV3-2; size: NA; J: TRBJ2-1; CDR3: CASSQAYSGQFF; DNA: TGTGCCAGCAGCCAAGCTTATAGTGGGCAGTTCTTC
D: TRBD1; V: TRBV30; size: NA; J: TRBJ2-2; CDR3: CAWSVLKPGTGATGELFF; DNA: TGTGCCTGGAGTGTCCTAAAGCCCGGGACAGGGGCCACCGGGGAGCTGTTTTTT
D: TRBD1; V: TRBV5-1; size: NA; J: TRBJ1-2; CDR3: CASRIGTATNYGYTF; DNA: TGCGCCAGCAGAATCGGGACAGCTACTAACTATGGCTACACCTTC
D: TRBD2; V: TRBV15; size: once; J: TRBJ2-3; CDR3: CATSRDLGSGVVRGDTQYF; DNA: TGTGCCACCAGCAGAGATCTCGGTAGCGGGGTTGTTAGGGGAGATACGCAGTATTTT
D: NA; V: TRBV6-1; size: NA; J: TRBJ1-6; CDR3: CASSEASQDSPLHF; DNA: TGTGCCAGCAGTGAAGCGTCACAAGATTCACCCCTCCACTTT
D: TRBD1; V: TRBV2; size: NA; J: TRBJ1-2; CDR3: CASSVRRQGASFGYTF; DNA: TGTGCCAGCAGTGTAAGGCGCCAGGGGGCGTCCTTTGGCTACACCTTC
D: NA; V: TRBV12-3/TRBV12-4; size: NA; J: TRBJ2-2; CDR3: CASSIISSGELFF; DNA: TGTGCCAGCAGCATAATCAGTTCCGGGGAGCTGTTTTTT
D: TRBD1; V: TRBV5-1; size: few; J: TRBJ1-6; CDR3: CASSFGQGNSPLHF; DNA: TGCGCCAGCAGCTTTGGACAGGGAAATTCACCCCTCCACTTT
D: NA; V: TRBV7-2; size: NA; J: TRBJ2-1; CDR3: CASSPYSYNEQFF; DNA: TGTGCCAGCAGCCCCTATTCCTACAATGAGCAGTTCTTC
D: TRBD1; V: TRBV24-1; size: NA; J: TRBJ2-2; CDR3: CATSDSGGGGELFF; DNA: TGTGCCACCAGTGATTCAGGGGGCGGCGGGGAGCTGTTTTTT
D: TRBD1; V: TRBV9; size: NA; J: TRBJ1-2; CDR3: CASSESGQAHYGYTF; DNA: TGTGCCAGCAGCGAGAGCGGACAGGCGCACTATGGCTACACCTTC
D: TRBD1; V: TRBV19; size: NA; J: TRBJ1-2; CDR3: CAISTGFRQGDYGYTF; DNA: TGTGCCATAAGTACGGGCTTCCGGCAGGGGGACTATGGCTACACCTTC
D: NA; V: TRBV5-1; size: NA; J: TRBJ1-2; CDR3: CASSLSSGTSFNYGYTF; DNA: TGCGCCAGCAGCTTGTCGTCAGGAACGAGCTTTAACTATGGCTACACCTTC
D: NA; V: TRBV5-1; size: NA; J: TRBJ1-1; CDR3: CASSSAKVDSNLGMNTEAFF; DNA: TGCGCCAGCAGCTCCGCAAAAGTAGACAGTAACCTAGGAATGAACACTGAAGCTTTCTTT
D: TRBD1; V: TRBV18; size: once; J: TRBJ1-4; CDR3: CASSRTGEGRKLFF; DNA: TGTGCCAGCTCACGGACAGGCGAAGGGAGGAAACTGTTTTTT
D: TRBD2; V: TRBV19; size: NA; J: TRBJ2-2; CDR3: CASGAGEFTGELFF; DNA: TGTGCCAGTGGGGCGGGGGAGTTCACCGGGGAGCTGTTTTTT
D: NA; V: TRBV5-6; size: NA; J: TRBJ1-1; CDR3: CASSSYRRNTEAFF; DNA: TGTGCCAGCAGCTCATACAGGAGGAACACTGAAGCTTTCTTT
D: NA; V: TRBV2; size: NA; J: TRBJ2-1; CDR3: CASSTEGVKNEQFF; DNA: TGTGCCAGCAGCACCGAGGGGGTTAAGAATGAGCAGTTCTTC
D: TRBD2; V: TRBV4-3; size: once; J: TRBJ2-5; CDR3: CASSKNRGGKETQYF; DNA: TGCGCCAGCAGCAAAAACCGGGGGGGGAAAGAGACCCAGTACTTC
D: TRBD1; V: TRBV5-1; size: once; J: TRBJ1-1; CDR3: CASRPGQGAMNTEAFF; DNA: TGCGCCAGCAGACCCGGGCAGGGGGCGATGAACACTGAAGCTTTCTTT
D: NA; V: TRBV4-2; size: NA; J: TRBJ1-1; CDR3: CASSRSDRLDTEAFF; DNA: TGTGCCAGCAGCCGGAGTGACAGATTAGACACTGAAGCTTTCTTT
D: TRBD2; V: TRBV9; size: NA; J: TRBJ2-3; CDR3: CASAGGIRDTQYF; DNA: TGTGCCAGTGCGGGGGGGATAAGAGATACGCAGTATTTT
D: NA; V: TRBV7-9; size: NA; J: TRBJ1-2; CDR3: CASSLGAPNYGYTF; DNA: TGTGCCAGCAGCTTAGGGGCACCTAACTATGGCTACACCTTC
D: NA; V: TRBV5-6; size: NA; J: TRBJ2-1; CDR3: CASSPVIQGDPYNEQFF; DNA: TGTGCCAGCAGCCCTGTTATTCAGGGCGATCCCTACAATGAGCAGTTCTTC
D: NA; V: TRBV21-1; size: once; J: TRBJ2-7; CDR3: CASSETGFSYEQYF; DNA: TGTGCCAGCAGCGAAACAGGGTTTTCCTACGAGCAGTACTTC
D: NA; V: TRBV5-1; size: NA; J: TRBJ2-6; CDR3: CASSLGGSDSGANVLTF; DNA: TGCGCCAGCAGCTTGGGCGGTTCCGACTCTGGGGCCAACGTCCTGACTTTC